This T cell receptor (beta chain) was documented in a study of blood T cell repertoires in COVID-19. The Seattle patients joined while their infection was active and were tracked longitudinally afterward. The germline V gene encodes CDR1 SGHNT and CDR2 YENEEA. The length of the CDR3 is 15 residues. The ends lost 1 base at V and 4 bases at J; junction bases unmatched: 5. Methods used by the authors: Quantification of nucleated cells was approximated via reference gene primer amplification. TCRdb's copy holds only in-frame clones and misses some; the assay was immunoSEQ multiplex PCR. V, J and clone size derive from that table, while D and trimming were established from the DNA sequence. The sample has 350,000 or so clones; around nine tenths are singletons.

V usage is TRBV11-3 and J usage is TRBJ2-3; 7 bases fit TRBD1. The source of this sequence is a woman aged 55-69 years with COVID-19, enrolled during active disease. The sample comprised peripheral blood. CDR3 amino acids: CASSLGATGADTQYF. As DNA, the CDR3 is TGTGCCAGCAGCTTAGGTGCTACAGGGGCAGATACGCAGTATTTT.